The 16 T cell receptor beta chains listed next were all sequenced from one sample in a study of a mutant IDH1 vaccine in newly diagnosed glioma. As to time point: week 35, safety follow-up. Doses consisted of 300 ug of mutant IDH1 20-mer peptide each, paired with topical imiquimod. Antigens for these TCRs are unknown. Profiled with immunoSEQ multiplex PCR; TCRdb holds only in-frame clones, not every one. The sample shows more than 35,000 clones, roughly 79% of them seen only once. Specimen: PBMCs, collected from a glioma patient whose treatment included an IDH1 peptide vaccine. Receptors were obtained from a woman between 40 and 55 years old with glioma. Some clones in this sample may be carry-over from other donors' samples.

The rearrangement links TRBV25-1 to TRBJ2-7; the D call may be TRBD1 or TRBD2 (5 bases each). Germline CDR1 reads MGHDK; CDR2 reads SYGVNS. The CDR3 loop spans 14 amino acids. Trimming removed 2 bases at V and 2 bases at J, with 10 bases between. The CDR3, as DNA: TGTGCCAGCAGTGAACGGGGCAGGGCCTACGAGCAGTACTTC. Translated, it gives CASSERGRAYEQYF.

In its sample, this clone was seen once. The chain combines TRBV19 with TRBJ2-1; tentative D call: TRBD1 (6 bases). This CDR3 has 13 residues. The germline V and J ends were trimmed by 8 bases and 9 bases, with 17 bases remaining between them. The germline CDR1 and CDR2 sequences are LNHDA and SQIVND (reference sequence). CDR3 loop: CASSWQGSSEQFF. The CDR3, as DNA: TGTGCCAGTTCGTGGCAGGGGTCCTCTGAGCAGTTCTTC.

This chain connects TRBV7-2 to TRBJ1-1; 9 bases map to TRBD1. This CDR3 has 15 residues. Germline V CDR1 and CDR2: SGHTA, FQGNSA. The junction had 6 bases not matched to a gene; V was cut back by 5 bases and J by 2 bases. In DNA form, the CDR3 reads TGTGCCAGCAGCCGAGAGGGACAGGGAAACACTGAAGCTTTCTTT. Encoded protein: CASSREGQGNTEAFF.

The J gene is TRBJ2-7, the V gene TRBV4-1; TRBD1 matches 8 bases. The germline V gene has CDR1 MGHRA and CDR2 YSYEKL. The CDR3 has 14 amino acids. V shed 1 base and J 4 bases; nucleotides not matched to a gene: 3. In DNA, the CDR3 is TGCGCCAGCAGCCAAGGGGACAGGAGTTACGAGCAGTACTTC. Residues: CASSQGDRSYEQYF.

The V and J genes are TRBV4-1 and TRBJ1-2; TRBD1 is a possible D gene (5 bases). Trimming pared 1 base from V and 4 bases from J, leaving 16 bases between. The CDR3 runs to 16 residues. Germline values: CDR1 MGHRA, CDR2 YSYEKL. The CDR3 DNA follows: TGCGCCAGCAGCCAAGCTTCGATCGGGGGGGGCTATGGCTACACCTTC. It encodes CASSQASIGGGYGYTF.

This chain connects TRBV5-6 to TRBJ2-6; D unresolved. V dropped 7 bases and J dropped 0 bases, with 11 bases sitting between them. CDR1 SGHDT and CDR2 YYEEEE come from the germline V gene. This CDR3 is 15 amino acids long. CDR3 protein: CASLEWGSGANVLTF. DNA for the CDR3: TGTGCCAGCCTCGAATGGGGCTCTGGGGCCAACGTCCTGACTTTC.

The chain joins TRBV28 to TRBJ1-2; no definite D call. Germline V gene data show CDR1 as MDHEN and CDR2 as SYDVKM. CDR3 length: 15 residues. The V gene lost 2 bases and the J gene lost 1 base, with 11 bases spanning the gap. CDR3 loop: CASSLRAEINYGYTF. The CDR3, as DNA: TGTGCCAGCAGTTTAAGGGCAGAAATTAACTATGGCTACACCTTC.

The chain uses TRBV4-3 and TRBJ1-2; D gene unclear. CDR1 LGHNA and CDR2 YSLEER come from the germline V gene. The CDR3 contains 13 residues. The V end lost 0 bases, the J end lost 7 bases, and 9 bases lay between the germline ends. CDR3 loop: CASSQDGAAGYTF. CDR3 in DNA: TGCGCCAGCAGCCAAGATGGCGCAGCTGGCTACACCTTC.

The chain recombines TRBV29-1 with TRBJ2-3, with 15 bases lining up with TRBD2. Germline trimming cut 1 base from V and 0 bases from J; bases unmatched to any gene: 5. CDR3 length: 18 amino acids. Germline lookup yields CDR1 SQVTM and CDR2 ANQGSEA. The CDR3 reads CSVEGTSGRGASTDTQYF. CDR3 DNA: TGCAGCGTTGAAGGGACTAGCGGGAGGGGGGCTAGCACAGATACGCAGTATTTT.

The chain carries TRBV29-1 and TRBJ2-1, with 8 bases fitting TRBD1. The J segment lost 9 bases and the V segment lost 7 bases, leaving 20 bases of the junction unmatched. The CDR3 extends over 16 amino acids. The germline CDR1 and CDR2 sequences are SQVTM and ANQGSEA. CDR3 nucleotide sequence: TGCAGCGCCGGACAGGGAACCGGCCTCTACAGGGGTGAGCAGTTCTTC. Amino acid sequence: CSAGQGTGLYRGEQFF.

The V and J genes are TRBV7-2 and TRBJ2-2; D ambiguous. CDR1 is SGHTA and CDR2 is FQGNSA in the germline V gene. V lost 3 bases and J 7 bases, leaving 6 bases between the germline ends. CDR3 length: 12 residues. DNA of the CDR3: TGTGCCAGCAGCTTTACGAACGGGGAGCTGTTTTTT. Translated: CASSFTNGELFF.

V is TRBV19 and J is TRBJ2-7, with D hard to call. The ends were cut back, 6 bases at V and 2 bases at J, with 11 bases in the middle. The CDR3 totals 13 residues. The V gene's germline CDR1 is LNHDA and CDR2 SQIVND (reference sequence). CDR3 region: CASSWSSTYEQYF. In nucleotides, the CDR3 is TGTGCCAGTAGCTGGTCCAGCACCTACGAGCAGTACTTC.

The chain links TRBV6-5 to TRBJ2-2; D perhaps matches TRBD1 (5 bases). There are 15 residues in the CDR3. CDR1 is MNHEY, CDR2 SVGAGI, per germline. V was trimmed by 4 bases and J by 0 bases, leaving 9 bases between them. The DNA of the CDR3 is TGTGCCAGCAGTTTCGACAGTTCGAACACCGGGGAGCTGTTTTTT. This codes for CASSFDSSNTGELFF.

This clone has just a few counts. The chain carries TRBV28 and TRBJ1-1; TRBD1 might be the D (5 bases). The CDR3 runs to 16 residues. Germline V CDR1 and CDR2: MDHEN, SYDVKM. V was pared by 3 bases and J by 2 bases, with 16 bases between. CDR3 sequence: CASSLGEIRGNTEAFF. CDR3 DNA sequence: TGTGCCAGCAGTTTGGGGGAAATAAGGGGAAACACTGAAGCTTTCTTT.

This clone was picked up a small number of times. This rearrangement joins TRBV4-3 to TRBJ1-6; no reliable D call. CDR1 LGHNA and CDR2 YSLEER come from the germline V gene. The CDR3 runs 13 residues. V lost 0 bases and J lost 8, with 5 bases in between. The CDR3 DNA follows: TGCGCCAGCAGCCAAGAAAGAGATTCACCCCTCCACTTT. Residues: CASSQERDSPLHF.

The chain combines TRBV25-1 with TRBJ1-3, with D uncertain. Per the germline V gene, CDR1 is MGHDK and CDR2 is SYGVNS. There are 14 residues in the CDR3. Deletions cut 4 bases from V and 2 bases from J, with 9 bases between. This CDR3 reads CASSGPGPGNTIYF. Here the CDR3 DNA reads TGTGCCAGCAGTGGACCGGGTCCTGGAAACACCATATATTTT.